The next 5 T cell receptor beta chains were all read from a single sample in a study of blood T cells in healthy people across ages (dated by TCRdb to about 2015). Libraries were prepared through 5' RACE. The instrument was an Illumina HiSeq 2500. The second PCR ran for about 7 to 11 cycles and used a J-beta primer mix along with a sample-barcoded 5' primer. TCRdb trimmed the raw reads at Q25, called clones with MiXCR and kept productive beta chains. Each CDR3 protein appears once, grouped with its most common genes and DNA. The sample table contains around 1,100,000 distinct CDR3 sequences; only one count was recorded for around two fifths of them. The top ten clonotypes cover around 13% of the sample. Sequencing was carried out using blood. These receptors all stem from a man aged 18 to 29 in good health.

As for this clonotype: Relative to the germline gene, one junction end is altered; a read error may explain this. The chain links TRBV6-6 to TRBJ1-6, with D perhaps matching TRBD1 (5 bases). Germline assignment: CDR1 MNHNY and CDR2 SVGAGI (reference sequence). This CDR3 has 14 amino acids. The CDR3 sequence is CASSLGPNRSPPHF. The DNA for the CDR3 is TGTGCCAGCAGTTTGGGACCGAACCGGTCACCCCCCCACTTT.

The chain combines TRBV2 with TRBJ2-3; D might be TRBD1 (5 bases). CDR3 length: 15 residues. Trimming shortened V by 2 bases and J by 1 base, and 10 bases separated the two germline ends. The V gene's germline CDR1 is SNHLY and CDR2 FYNNEI. This CDR3 reads CASSEQGAGTDTQYF. For the CDR3, the DNA is TGTGCCAGCAGTGAACAGGGCGCCGGCACAGATACGCAGTATTTT.

A few counts support this clonotype. The CDR3 loop is CASIPGSTDTQYF. The CDR3 DNA reads as TGTGCCAGCATACCAGGGTCCACAGATACGCAGTATTTT. The chain employs TRBV2 and TRBJ2-3; D may be TRBD1 (5 bases). The germline V gene has CDR1 SNHLY and CDR2 FYNNEI. V lost 7 bases to trimming and J lost 2 bases, with 10 bases between them. CDR3 length: 13 residues.

The V and J genes are TRBV9 and TRBJ2-2; D is tentatively TRBD1 or TRBD2 (6 bases each). Germline CDR1 reads SGDLS; CDR2 reads YYNGEE. The CDR3 runs to 15 residues. With 3 bases removed from V and 3 bases from J, the gap between germline ends came to 12 bases. The CDR3: CASSARDIHTGELFF. DNA for the CDR3: TGTGCCAGCAGCGCGCGGGACATCCACACCGGGGAGCTGTTTTTT.

This clonotype was observed at least ten times. The chain couples TRBV29-1 to TRBJ2-1; D not resolved. CDR1 is SQVTM and CDR2 is ANQGSEA in the germline V gene. This CDR3 is built from 12 residues. Trimming stripped 4 bases from V and 0 bases from J, with 4 bases between. The CDR3 spells CSVVGSYNEQFF. The CDR3 nucleotides read TGCAGCGTTGTTGGCTCCTACAATGAGCAGTTCTTC.